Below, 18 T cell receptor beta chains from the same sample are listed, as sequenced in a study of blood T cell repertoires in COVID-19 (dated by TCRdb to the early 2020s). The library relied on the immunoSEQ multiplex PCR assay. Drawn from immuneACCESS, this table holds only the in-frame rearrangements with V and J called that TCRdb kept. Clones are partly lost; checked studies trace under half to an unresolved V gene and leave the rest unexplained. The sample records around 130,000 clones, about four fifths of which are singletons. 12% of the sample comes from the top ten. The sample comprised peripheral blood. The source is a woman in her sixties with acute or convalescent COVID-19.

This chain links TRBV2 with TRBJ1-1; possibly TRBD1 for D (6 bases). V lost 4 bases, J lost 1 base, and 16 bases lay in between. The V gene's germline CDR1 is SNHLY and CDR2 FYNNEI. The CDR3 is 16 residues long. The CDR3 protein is CASSVVSGGSNTEAFF. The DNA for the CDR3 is TGTGCCAGCAGTGTAGTTAGTGGGGGCTCGAACACTGAAGCTTTCTTT.

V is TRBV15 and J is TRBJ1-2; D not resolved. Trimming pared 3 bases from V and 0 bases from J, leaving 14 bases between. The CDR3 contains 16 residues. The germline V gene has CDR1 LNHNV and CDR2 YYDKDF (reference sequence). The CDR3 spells CATSRRPRVANYGYTF. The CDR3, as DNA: TGTGCCACCAGCAGGCGCCCGCGGGTAGCTAACTATGGCTACACCTTC.

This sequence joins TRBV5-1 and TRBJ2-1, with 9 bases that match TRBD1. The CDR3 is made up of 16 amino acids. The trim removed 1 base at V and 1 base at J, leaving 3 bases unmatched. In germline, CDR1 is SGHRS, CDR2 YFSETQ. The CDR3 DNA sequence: TGCGCCAGCAGCTTGACAGGGGGCGTTTCCTACAATGAGCAGTTCTTC. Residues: CASSLTGGVSYNEQFF.

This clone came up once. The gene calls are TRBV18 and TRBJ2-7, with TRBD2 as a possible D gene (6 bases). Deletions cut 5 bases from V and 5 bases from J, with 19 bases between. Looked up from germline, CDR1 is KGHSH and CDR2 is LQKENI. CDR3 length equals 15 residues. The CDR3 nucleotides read TGTGCCAGCTCAACACGCCAGGGTGGAGGGAACGAGCAGTACTTC. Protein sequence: CASSTRQGGGNEQYF.

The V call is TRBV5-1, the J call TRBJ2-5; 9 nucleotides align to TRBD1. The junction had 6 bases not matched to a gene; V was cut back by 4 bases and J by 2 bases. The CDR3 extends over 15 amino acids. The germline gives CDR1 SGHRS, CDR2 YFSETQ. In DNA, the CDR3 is TGCGCCAGCAGCACCGGACAGGGGCGTCAAGAGACCCAGTACTTC. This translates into CASSTGQGRQETQYF.

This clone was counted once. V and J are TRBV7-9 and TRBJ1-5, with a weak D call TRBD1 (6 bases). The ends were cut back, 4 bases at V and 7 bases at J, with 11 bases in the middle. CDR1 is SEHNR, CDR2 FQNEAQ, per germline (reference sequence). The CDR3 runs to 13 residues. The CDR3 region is CASSWDTRQPQHF. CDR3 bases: TGTGCCAGCAGCTGGGACACCCGCCAGCCCCAGCATTTT.

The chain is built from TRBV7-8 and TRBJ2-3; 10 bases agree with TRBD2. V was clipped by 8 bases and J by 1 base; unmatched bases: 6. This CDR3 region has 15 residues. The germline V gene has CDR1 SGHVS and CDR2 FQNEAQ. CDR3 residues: CASGLAGVGTDTQYF. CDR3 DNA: TGTGCCAGCGGCCTAGCGGGAGTAGGCACAGATACGCAGTATTTT.

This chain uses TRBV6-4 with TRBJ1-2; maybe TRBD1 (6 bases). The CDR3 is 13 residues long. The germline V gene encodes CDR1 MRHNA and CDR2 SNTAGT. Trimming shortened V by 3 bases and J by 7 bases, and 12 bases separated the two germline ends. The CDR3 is CASSEGGASGYTF. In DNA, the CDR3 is TGTGCCAGCAGTGAGGGGGGGGCAAGTGGCTACACCTTC.

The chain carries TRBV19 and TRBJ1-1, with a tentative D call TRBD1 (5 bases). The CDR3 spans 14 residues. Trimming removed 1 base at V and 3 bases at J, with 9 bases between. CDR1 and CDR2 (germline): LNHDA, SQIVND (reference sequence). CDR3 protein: CASSIGGGDTEAFF. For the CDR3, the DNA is TGTGCCAGTAGTATAGGAGGAGGGGACACTGAAGCTTTCTTT.

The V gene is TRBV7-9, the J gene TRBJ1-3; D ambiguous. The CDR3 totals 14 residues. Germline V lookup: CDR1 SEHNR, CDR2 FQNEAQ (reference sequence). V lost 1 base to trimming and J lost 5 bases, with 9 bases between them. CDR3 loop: CASSLGQSRNTIYF. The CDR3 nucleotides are TGTGCCAGCAGCTTAGGCCAGTCTCGAAACACCATATATTTT.

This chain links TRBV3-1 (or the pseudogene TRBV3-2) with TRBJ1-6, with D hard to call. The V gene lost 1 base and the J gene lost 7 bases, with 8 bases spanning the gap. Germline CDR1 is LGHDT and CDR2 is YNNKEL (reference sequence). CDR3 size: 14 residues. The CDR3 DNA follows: TGTGCCAGCAGCCAAGGCAGGCTAAATTCACCCCTCCACTTT. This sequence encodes CASSQGRLNSPLHF.

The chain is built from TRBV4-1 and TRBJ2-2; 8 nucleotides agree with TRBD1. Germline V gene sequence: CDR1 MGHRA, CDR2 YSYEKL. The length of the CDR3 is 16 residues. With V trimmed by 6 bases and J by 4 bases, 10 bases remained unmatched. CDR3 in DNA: TGCGCCAGCAGTTTCCGGACAGGGCTAGGCACCGGGGAGCTGTTTTTT. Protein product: CASSFRTGLGTGELFF.

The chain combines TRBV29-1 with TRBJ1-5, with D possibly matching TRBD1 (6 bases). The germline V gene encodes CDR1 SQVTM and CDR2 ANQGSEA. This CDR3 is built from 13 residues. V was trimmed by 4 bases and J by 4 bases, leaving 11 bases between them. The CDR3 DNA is TGCAGCGTTGGCCAGGGGCAGAATCAGCCCCAGCATTTT. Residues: CSVGQGQNQPQHF.

CDR3 sequence: CASSLVEPNEQYF. DNA of the CDR3: TGTGCCAGCAGCTTAGTAGAACCCAACGAGCAGTACTTC. The genes are TRBV11-2 and TRBJ2-7; the D is unclear. The CDR3 covers 13 residues. Looked up from germline, CDR1 is SGHAT and CDR2 is FQNNGV. V lost 1 base and J 5 bases, leaving 9 bases between the germline ends.

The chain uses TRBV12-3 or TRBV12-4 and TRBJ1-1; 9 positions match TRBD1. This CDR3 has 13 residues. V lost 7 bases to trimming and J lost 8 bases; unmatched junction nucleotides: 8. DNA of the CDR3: TGTGCCAGCATTAGTTACAGGGGGCTGGAAGCTTTCTTT. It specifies CASISYRGLEAFF.

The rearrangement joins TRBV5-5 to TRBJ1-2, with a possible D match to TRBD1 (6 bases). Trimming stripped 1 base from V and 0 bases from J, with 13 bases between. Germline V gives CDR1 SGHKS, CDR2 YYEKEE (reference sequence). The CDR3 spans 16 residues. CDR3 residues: CASSLRGAPSNYGYTF. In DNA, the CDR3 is TGTGCCAGCAGCTTGCGGGGGGCACCGTCTAACTATGGCTACACCTTC.

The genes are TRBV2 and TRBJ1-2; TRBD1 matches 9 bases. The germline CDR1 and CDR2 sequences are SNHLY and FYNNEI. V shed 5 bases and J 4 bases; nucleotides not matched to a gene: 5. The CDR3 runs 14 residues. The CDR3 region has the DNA TGTGCCAGCAGTCCGACAGGGGGGGGCTATGGCTACACCTTC. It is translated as CASSPTGGGYGYTF.

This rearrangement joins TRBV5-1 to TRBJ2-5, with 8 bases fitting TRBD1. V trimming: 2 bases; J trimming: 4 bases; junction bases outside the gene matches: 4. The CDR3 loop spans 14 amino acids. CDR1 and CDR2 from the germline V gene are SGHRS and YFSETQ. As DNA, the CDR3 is TGCGCCAGCAGCTTAACAGGGGGGCGAGAGACCCAGTACTTC. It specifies CASSLTGGRETQYF.